A selection of T cell receptor beta chains follows, all from one sample in a study of CD8 T cells in ankylosing spondylitis. MiXCR, run by TCRdb on the 5' RACE reads, gives a single entry per CDR3 protein. The sample holds tens of thousands of distinct CDR3 sequences, approximately 10% seen once. The sequenced sample consisted of blood, either unsorted or a sorted T cell fraction (not recorded which). These TCRs come from a male donor with ankylosing spondylitis or in good health (not recorded which). Each CDR3 is given with its conserved first and last residue. A D gene is named only where the DNA matches it firmly. Some rows mark clone size as missing; the rest say once, few, many or name a class of expanded clone.

v_gene	j_gene	d_gene	abundance	CDR3nt	CDR3aa
TRBV10-3	TRBJ2-6	.	many	TGTGCCATCAGTGAGTTAGGTGGGGCCAACGTCCTGACTTTC	CAISELGGANVLTF
TRBV29-1	TRBJ2-7	TRBD1	many	TGCAGCGTTTTCCGGGGACAGGGCTACGAGCAGTACTTC	CSVFRGQGYEQYF
TRBV3-1	TRBJ1-6	.	many	TGTGCCAGCAGCCAGGCCAGGGTTCGAGCACCCCTCCACTTT	CASSQARVRAPLHF
TRBV29-1	TRBJ2-1	TRBD1	few	TGCAGCGTTGTTTGGGACAGGGCCTACAATGAGCAGTTCTTC	CSVVWDRAYNEQFF
TRBV7-2	TRBJ2-3	.	.	TGTGCCAGCAGCTTAGGAGATGGCGGCCGTCGGGATACGCAGTATTTT	CASSLGDGGRRDTQYF
TRBV19	TRBJ1-4	.	many	TGTGCCAGTCGTATGCCCCCCGGGGAAAAACTGTTTTTT	CASRMPPGEKLFF
TRBV3-1	TRBJ1-1	.	many	TGTGCCAGCAGCCAAGGACAAGTCACTGAAGCTTTCTTT	CASSQGQVTEAFF
TRBV20-1	TRBJ1-2	.	few	TGCAGTGCTACATCAGGGGACTATGGCTACACCTTC	CSATSGDYGYTF
TRBV5-1	TRBJ2-7	.	.	TGCGCCAGCAGCTTAGGACAGAGAATCGATCTCTCCGAGCAGTACTTC	CASSLGQRIDLSEQYF
TRBV19	TRBJ2-2	TRBD2	.	TGTGCCAGTAGCGGAATTAGCGGGGGGAACACCGGGGAGCTGTTTTTT	CASSGISGGNTGELFF
TRBV19	TRBJ2-2	TRBD1	few	TGTGCCAGTAGTATAGATAGGGACAGGGGCAAACTCACCGGGGAGCTGTTTTTT	CASSIDRDRGKLTGELFF
TRBV24-1	TRBJ2-2	.	many	TGTGCCACCAGGAACACCGGGGAGCTGTTTTTT	CATRNTGELFF
TRBV2	TRBJ1-6	TRBD1	.	TGTGTCAGCAGTTTGGGGCAGGGGGCTGTTGGGAGGACCCTCCACTTT	CVSSLGQGAVGRTLHF
TRBV5-1	TRBJ2-3	TRBD2	many	TGCGCCAGCAGCACCGGACTAGCTGGCACAGATACGCAGTATTTT	CASSTGLAGTDTQYF
TRBV12-3/TRBV12-4	TRBJ2-5	.	many	TGTGCCAGCAGTTTAAGGGGTCCGAAGGAGACCCAGTACTTC	CASSLRGPKETQYF
TRBV13	TRBJ1-2	.	many	TGTGCCAGCAGCCGTCGGACAGAGAGCTATGGCTACACCTTC	CASSRRTESYGYTF
TRBV27	TRBJ2-7	TRBD1	.	TGTGCCAGCAGTTTATTGGGTGGGGCCGGGACAGTACTCTACGAGCAGTACTTC	CASSLLGGAGTVLYEQYF
TRBV5-5	TRBJ2-7	TRBD1	many	TGTGCCAGCAGTTCTAACAGGGGGCTTATCGAGCAGTACTTC	CASSSNRGLIEQYF
TRBV5-1	TRBJ1-6	TRBD1	many	TGCGCCAGCAGCTTAATCCCAGGGGGCAGGAATTCACCCCTCCACTTT	CASSLIPGGRNSPLHF
TRBV12-3/TRBV12-4	TRBJ2-2	.	many	TGTGCCAGCCTTTTTCACCGGGAGCTGTTTTTT	CASLFHRELFF
TRBV5-1	TRBJ1-1	.	.	TGCGCCAGCGACCGCGGAGGGAACACTGAAGCTTTCTTT	CASDRGGNTEAFF
TRBV2	TRBJ2-5	.	many	TGTGCCAGCAGTGGCTACAGGGTAGAGACCCAGTACTTC	CASSGYRVETQYF
TRBV3-1	TRBJ2-1	TRBD2	many	TGTGCCAGCAGTCGTACTAGCGGGGTCAATAATGAGCAGTTCTTC	CASSRTSGVNNEQFF
TRBV29-1	TRBJ2-2	.	many	TGCAGCGGTGGTGGGGGCCACACCGGGGAGCTGTTTTTT	CSGGGGHTGELFF
TRBV4-1	TRBJ2-3	TRBD2	few	TGCGCCAGCAGGCGACTAGCGGGGGGCACAGATACGCAGTATTTT	CASRRLAGGTDTQYF
TRBV25-1	TRBJ1-2	.	many	TGTGCCAGCAGGCAGACAGGATCCGCCTATGGCTACACCTTC	CASRQTGSAYGYTF
TRBV27	TRBJ2-1	TRBD2	many	TGTGCCAGCAGTTCACCGCTAGCGGGGGGGCCCCATGAGCAGTTCTTC	CASSSPLAGGPHEQFF
TRBV16	TRBJ1-1	.	few	TGTGCCAGCAGCCATGGGGGACGAGGCATGATGAACACTGAAGCTTTCTTT	CASSHGGRGMMNTEAFF
TRBV12-3/TRBV12-4	TRBJ2-2	.	many	TGTGCCAGCAGTTTCTCCGGGGTCGCCGGGGAGCTGTTTTTT	CASSFSGVAGELFF
TRBV20-1	TRBJ2-1	.	many	TGCAGTGCTAGAGGGAGGCTAGCGATAAATGAGCAGTTCTTC	CSARGRLAINEQFF
TRBV27	TRBJ1-5	.	many	TGTGCCAGCAGTTTCTTGGTTGGTCAGCCCCAGCATTTT	CASSFLVGQPQHF
TRBV20-1	TRBJ2-2	.	many	TGCAGTGCTTCCTCTGGAGGGGTACCCACCGGGGAGCTGTTTTTT	CSASSGGVPTGELFF
TRBV2	TRBJ2-3	.	many	TGTGCCAGCAGGCCGTTGATCCAGTACGCAGATACGCAGTATTTT	CASRPLIQYADTQYF
TRBV20-1	TRBJ1-2	.	.	TGCAGTGCTAGAGAAAGACGGGGGCCTCTCTATGGCTACACCTTC	CSARERRGPLYGYTF
TRBV5-1	TRBJ2-4	.	many	TGCGCCAGCAGCTCCGTCGATTCCAAAAACATTCAGTACTTC	CASSSVDSKNIQYF
TRBV20-1	TRBJ2-5	TRBD2	many	TGCAGTGCTAGGGCGGGGGGTGTTGAGACCCAGTACTTC	CSARAGGVETQYF
TRBV5-1	TRBJ1-2	.	many	TGCGCCAGCAGCGAATCCGGGACGGCCGGTGGCTACACCTTC	CASSESGTAGGYTF
TRBV12-3/TRBV12-4	TRBJ1-1	.	many	TGTGCCAGCAGTTTGAAGGTTGAAGCTTTCTTT	CASSLKVEAFF
TRBV5-1	TRBJ2-7	.	many	TGCGCCAGCAGCTTGGGCAGCGGCGGGACCTACGAGCAGTACTTC	CASSLGSGGTYEQYF
TRBV5-1	TRBJ2-7	TRBD2	few	TGCGCCAGCAGCCTACGGACTAGCGGGGGGATCGCCTCCTACGAGCAGTACTTC	CASSLRTSGGIASYEQYF
TRBV19	TRBJ1-4	TRBD1	few	TGTGCCAGTAGTATAGGCCCTACAGGGGGCCTTCGTGAAAAACTGTTTTTT	CASSIGPTGGLREKLFF
TRBV5-1	TRBJ2-6	.	many	TGCGCCAGCAGCTTGATGGGGTTCTCTGGGGCCAACGTCCTGACTTTC	CASSLMGFSGANVLTF
TRBV20-1	TRBJ1-2	.	many	TGCAGTGCTAGAGGCGGAATCTATGGCTACACCTTC	CSARGGIYGYTF
TRBV12-3/TRBV12-4	TRBJ2-5	.	many	TGTGCCAGCAGTTTATTAGAGACCCAGTACTTC	CASSLLETQYF
TRBV6-1	TRBJ1-4	.	many	TGTGCCAGCAGTGAAGAGGGAAGGGAAGGGGCAACTAATGAAAAACTGTTTTTT	CASSEEGREGATNEKLFF
TRBV2	TRBJ2-1	.	many	TGTGCCAGCAGTGACGACAGCTCCTACAATGAGCAGTTCTTC	CASSDDSSYNEQFF
TRBV12-5	TRBJ2-5	.	many	TGTGCTAGTGGTTCCCGAACTGGGTACCAAGAGACCCAGTACTTC	CASGSRTGYQETQYF
TRBV20-1	TRBJ2-1	TRBD2	many	TGCAGTGCTAGTCCCCTAGCGGGGGACCCCTACAATGAGCAGTTCTTC	CSASPLAGDPYNEQFF